This T cell receptor (beta chain) was retrieved from a study of cytomegalovirus exposure and HLA in healthy donors. Overall study results and limits: According to the study, 160 or so TCR beta chains were cytomegalovirus-associated.

Trimming took 0 bases from V and 7 from J; bases not matched to a gene: 6. The CDR3 is 17 residues long. The V gene's germline CDR1 is SGHAT and CDR2 FQNNGV. The table lists this clone with a count of one. As yet, its antigen is unknown. Sequenced by immunoSEQ multiplex PCR; TCRdb stores in-frame clones only, minus some. Of around 200,000 clones in the sample, roughly 80% were seen once. The receptor's source is a young woman in good health and CMV-seropositive. Sample: PBMCs. This chain uses TRBV11-2 with TRBJ1-6, with 10 bases that match TRBD1. Written as DNA, the CDR3 is TGTGCCAGCAGCTTAGATCCGGGACAGGGGTACAATTCACCCCTCCACTTT. It encodes CASSLDPGQGYNSPLHF.